This paragraph covers one T cell receptor beta chain sequence. At one of its ends the junction is not consistent with the germline gene, which may arise from a read error. The data stem from a study of radiotherapy plus CTLA-4 blockade in lung cancer. Produced via immunoSEQ multiplex PCR; TCRdb's table is partial and in-frame only. The table lists 45,000 to 55,000 clones, roughly three quarters of them singletons. Germline V gene lookup returns CDR1 SGHTA and CDR2 FQGTGA. The CDR3 totals 16 residues. The sample consisted of peripheral blood, taken from a patient treated with radiotherapy plus ipilimumab. The TCR originated in a human donor with non-small cell lung cancer who had a partial response to radiotherapy plus ipilimumab. The chain combines TRBV7-3 with TRBJ2-3; 8 bases map to TRBD1. CDR3 residues: CASSLNRGKGTDTQYF. The CDR3 nucleotides are TGTGCCAGCAGTTTAAACAGGGGGAAGGGCACAGATACGCAGTATTTT.